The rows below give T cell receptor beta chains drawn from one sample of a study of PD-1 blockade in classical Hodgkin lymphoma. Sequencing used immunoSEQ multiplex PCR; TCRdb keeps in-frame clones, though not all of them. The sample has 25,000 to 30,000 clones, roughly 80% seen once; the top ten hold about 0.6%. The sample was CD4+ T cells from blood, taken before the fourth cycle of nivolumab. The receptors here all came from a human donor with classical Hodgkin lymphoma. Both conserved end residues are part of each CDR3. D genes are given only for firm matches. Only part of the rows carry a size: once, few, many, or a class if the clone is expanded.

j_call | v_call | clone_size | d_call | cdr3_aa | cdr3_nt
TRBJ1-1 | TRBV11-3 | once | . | CASSLSLNTEAFF | TGTGCCAGCAGCTTATCATTGAACACTGAAGCTTTCTTT
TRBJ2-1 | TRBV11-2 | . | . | CASSLVVRTTYNEQFF | TGTGCCAGCAGCTTAGTAGTAAGGACTACCTACAATGAGCAGTTCTTC
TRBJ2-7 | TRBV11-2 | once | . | CASSLGFRVAPSYEQYF | TGTGCCAGCAGCTTAGGCTTTAGGGTAGCTCCGTCCTACGAGCAGTACTTC
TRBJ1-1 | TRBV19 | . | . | CASSTGRTEAFF | TGTGCCAGTAGTACAGGGAGGACTGAAGCTTTCTTT
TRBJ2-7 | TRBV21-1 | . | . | CASSKGDRGW | TGTGCCAGCAGCAAAGGGGACAGGGGCTGG
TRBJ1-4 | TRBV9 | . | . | CASSPSGFSNEKLFF | TGTGCCAGCAGCCCCTCGGGATTCTCTAATGAAAAACTGTTTTTT
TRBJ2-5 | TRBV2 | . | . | CASSASIETQYF | TGTGCCAGCAGTGCGAGCATTGAGACCCAGTACTTC
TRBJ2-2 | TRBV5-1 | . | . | CASSLGSSNTGELFF | TGCGCCAGCAGCTTGGGTAGCTCGAACACCGGGGAGCTGTTTTTT
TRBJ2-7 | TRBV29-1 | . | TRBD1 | CSVTDRVRYEQYF | TGCAGCGTTACGGACAGGGTAAGGTACGAGCAGTACTTC
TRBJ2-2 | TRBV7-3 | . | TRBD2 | CASSLELAGAANTGELFF | TGTGCCAGCAGCTTGGAACTAGCGGGAGCTGCGAACACCGGGGAGCTGTTTTTT
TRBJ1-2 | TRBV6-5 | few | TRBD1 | CASRDRALRYTF | TGTGCCAGCAGGGACAGGGCTCTTCGCTACACCTTC
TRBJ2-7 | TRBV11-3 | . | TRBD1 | CASSFTGGASYEQYF | TGTGCCAGCAGCTTCACAGGGGGCGCCTCCTACGAGCAGTACTTC
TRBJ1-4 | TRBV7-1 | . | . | CASSFRQLNEKLFF | TGTGCCAGCAGCTTTAGACAGCTTAATGAAAAACTGTTTTTT
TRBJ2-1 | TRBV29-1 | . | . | CSAAYNEQFF | TGCAGCGCGGCCTACAATGAGCAGTTCTTC
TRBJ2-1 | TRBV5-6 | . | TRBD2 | CASSYLSGTYNEQFF | TGTGCCAGCAGCTACCTTAGCGGGACCTACAATGAGCAGTTCTTC
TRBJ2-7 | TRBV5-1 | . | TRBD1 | CASSPGQGPYEQYF | TGCGCCAGCAGCCCCGGACAGGGTCCCTACGAGCAGTACTTC
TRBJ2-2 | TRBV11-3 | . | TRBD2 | CASSSRRGAGGTGELFF | TGTGCCAGCAGCTCCCGCCGAGGAGCGGGAGGTACCGGGGAGCTGTTTTTT
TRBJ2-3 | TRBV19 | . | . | CASSPSTDTQYF | TGTGCCAGTAGCCCTTCCACAGATACGCAGTATTTT
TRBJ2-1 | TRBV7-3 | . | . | CASSYLDRTSNEQFF | TGTGCCAGCAGCTACCTCGACAGGACCAGTAATGAGCAGTTCTTC
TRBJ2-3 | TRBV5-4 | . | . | CASRPRTADTQYF | TGTGCCAGCAGGCCTAGGACAGCAGATACGCAGTATTTT
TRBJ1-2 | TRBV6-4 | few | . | CASSPGQGGYTF | TGTGCCAGCAGTCCGGGACAAGGTGGCTACACCTTC
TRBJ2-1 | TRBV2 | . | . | CASSSRPPYNEQFF | TGTGCCAGCAGTAGCCGGCCCCCCTACAATGAGCAGTTCTTC
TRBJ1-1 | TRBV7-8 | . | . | CASSRDLRTEAFF | TGTGCCAGCAGCCGGGACCTGAGGACTGAAGCTTTCTTT
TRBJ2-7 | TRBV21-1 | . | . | CASSKETGIEQYF | TGTGCCAGCAGCAAAGAGACAGGAATCGAGCAGTACTTC
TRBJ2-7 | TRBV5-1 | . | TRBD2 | CASSLVAGGQGEQYF | TGCGCCAGCAGCTTGGTAGCGGGAGGCCAAGGGGAGCAGTACTTC
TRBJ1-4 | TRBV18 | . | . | CASSQGRNEKLFF | TGTGCCAGCTCACAGGGGAGGAATGAAAAACTGTTTTTT
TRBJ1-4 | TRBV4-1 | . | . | CASSPRWDEKLFF | TGCGCCAGCAGCCCCCGGTGGGATGAAAAACTGTTTTTT
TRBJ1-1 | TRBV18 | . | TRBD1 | CASSLRGLGNTEAFF | TGTGCCAGCTCACTTAGGGGGCTAGGGAACACTGAAGCTTTCTTT
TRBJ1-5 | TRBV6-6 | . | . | CASSTPRGGSNQPQHF | TGTGCCAGCAGCACCCCTCGGGGAGGCAGCAATCAGCCCCAGCATTTT
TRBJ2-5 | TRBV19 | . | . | CASLDRDDQETQYF | TGTGCCAGTCTCGACCGGGACGACCAAGAGACCCAGTACTTC
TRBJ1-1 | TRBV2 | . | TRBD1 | CASSLQGALNTEAFF | TGTGCCAGCAGTTTACAGGGGGCCTTAAACACTGAAGCTTTCTTT
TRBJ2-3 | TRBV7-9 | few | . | CASSLGQVVRGDTQYF | TGTGCCAGCAGCTTAGGACAAGTGGTGCGAGGAGATACGCAGTATTTT
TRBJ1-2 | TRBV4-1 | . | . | CASSQYPRDTYGYTF | TGCGCCAGCAGCCAATATCCCCGGGACACCTATGGCTACACCTTC
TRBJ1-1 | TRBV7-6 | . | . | CASSLRPGAEAFF | TGTGCCAGCAGCTTACGGCCGGGAGCTGAAGCTTTCTTT
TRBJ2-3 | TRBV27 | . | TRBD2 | CASSLQGLQRGSSSDTQYF | TGTGCCAGCAGTCTCCAGGGTTTACAGCGGGGGTCATCCTCAGATACGCAGTATTTT
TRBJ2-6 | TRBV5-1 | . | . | CASSLFLSGANVLTF | TGCGCCAGCAGCTTGTTTTTGTCTGGGGCCAACGTCCTGACTTTC
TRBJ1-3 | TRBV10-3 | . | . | CAISSTVGSGNTIYF | TGTGCCATCAGCTCCACGGTGGGCTCTGGAAACACCATATATTTT
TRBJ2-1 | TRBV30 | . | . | CAWSVLTGGNEQFF | TGTGCCTGGAGTGTACTAACAGGTGGGAATGAGCAGTTCTTC
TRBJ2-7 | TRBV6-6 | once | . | CASSYSGNYEQYF | TGTGCCAGCAGTTACTCGGGGAACTACGAGCAGTACTTC
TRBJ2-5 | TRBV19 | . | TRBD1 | CASRLQGMETQYF | TGTGCCAGTAGACTACAGGGGATGGAGACCCAGTACTTC
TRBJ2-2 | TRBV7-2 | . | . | CASSFSLGQATGELFF | TGTGCCAGCAGCTTCAGCTTAGGGCAAGCCACCGGGGAGCTGTTTTTT
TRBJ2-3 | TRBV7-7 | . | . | CASSLGRGSTDTQYF | TGTGCCAGCAGCTTAGGCCGCGGGTCGACAGATACGCAGTATTTT
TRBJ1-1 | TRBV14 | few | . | CASSHYRDSGNTEAFF | TGTGCCAGCAGCCATTACCGGGATTCAGGGAACACTGAAGCTTTCTTT
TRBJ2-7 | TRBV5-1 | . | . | CASSLTGRDEQYF | TGCGCCAGCAGCTTGACAGGGAGGGACGAGCAGTACTTC
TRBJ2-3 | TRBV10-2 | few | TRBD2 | CASRSGSTDTQYF | TGCGCCAGCCGTAGCGGGAGCACAGATACGCAGTATTTT
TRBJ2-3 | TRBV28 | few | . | CASSLDGGSSTDTQYF | TGTGCCAGCAGTTTGGATGGGGGCTCTAGCACAGATACGCAGTATTTT
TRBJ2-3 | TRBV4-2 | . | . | CASSQETGTPLYTQYF | TGTGCCAGCAGCCAAGAAACCGGGACTCCCCTATATACGCAGTATTTT
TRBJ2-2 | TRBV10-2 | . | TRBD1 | CASRSGTGMNTGELFF | TGCGCCAGCAGATCCGGGACAGGGATGAACACCGGGGAGCTGTTTTTT
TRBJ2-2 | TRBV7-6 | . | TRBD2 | CASSIGLATGELFF | TGTGCCAGCAGCATCGGACTAGCCACCGGGGAGCTGTTTTTT
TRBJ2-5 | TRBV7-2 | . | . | CASSQTGRVQETQYF | TGTGCCAGCAGCCAAACAGGACGAGTCCAAGAGACCCAGTACTTC
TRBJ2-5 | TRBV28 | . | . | CASKKRGQETQYF | TGTGCCAGCAAAAAACGGGGTCAAGAGACCCAGTACTTC
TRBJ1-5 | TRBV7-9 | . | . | CASSGTGQRGQPQHF | TGTGCCAGCAGCGGGACCGGACAGAGAGGTCAGCCCCAGCATTTT